This paragraph reports one TCR beta chain. The antigen remains unidentified. Other DNA sequences in this specimen translate into the identical CDR3. Method: immunoSEQ multiplex PCR; TCRdb's copy keeps in-frame clones and lacks some. The data contain roughly 52,000 clones, roughly 90% of them singletons. The CDR3 is 14 amino acids. Germline-derived CDR1 and CDR2 are MDHEN and SYDVKM. Trimming took 5 bases from V and 4 from J; bases not matched to a gene: 2. These data are taken from a study of cytomegalovirus exposure and HLA in healthy donors. Study results and caveats: The dataset shows that most TCR sequences were rare, while some public TCRs occurred in many donors.

This receptor was identified in a young man in good health and CMV-seronegative. The V gene is TRBV28, the J gene TRBJ1-5; 10 bases fit TRBD1. The specimen sequenced was PBMCs. In DNA, the CDR3 is TGTGCCAGCAGTCTGGGACAGGGGAATCAGCCCCAGCATTTT. It translates to CASSLGQGNQPQHF.